Described below is a single T cell receptor (beta chain) sequence and its context. The sample is drawn from a study of T cells after yellow fever vaccination. In the study overall: Fractions containing few cells were prepared with SMART-Seq v4 Ultra Low Input.

A 5'RACE template-switching step, the method used to make TCR cDNA, added a universal primer site and UMIs. TCRdb analysed the 5' RACE reads with MiXCR anew, one entry per CDR3 protein. The sample shows about 630,000 distinct CDR3 sequences, about 12% of them seen only once. Between the trimmed V and J ends, which lost 4 bases and 5 bases, there was a span of 14 bases. Germline CDR1 and CDR2: DFQATT and SNEGSKA (reference sequence). CDR3 length equals 13 residues. The source is a man aged 30-40 years who received the YFV17D yellow fever vaccine. The sequenced sample was PBMCs, obtained on the day of the yellow fever booster vaccination. V usage is TRBV20-1 and J usage is TRBJ1-1; no firm D call. CDR3 nucleotide sequence: TGCAGTGCTATCAGAGGTGGGGTTACTGAAGCTTTCTTT. As protein: CSAIRGGVTEAFF.